This T cell receptor (beta chain) was found in a study of T cells in localized non-small cell lung cancer. Study-level points and caveats: There were a median 57 of the top 100 tumor clones appearing in adjacent lung. Compared with tumor, uninvolved adjacent lung displayed greater T cell clonality, ranking highest overall. A raised T cell density in blood coincided with lengthier overall survival.

The CDR3 covers 15 residues. V shed 1 base and J shed 6 bases, with 16 bases lying between them. Germline V gives CDR1 LGHNA, CDR2 YNFKEQ. Details on this clone: Its target is not known.

Generated by immunoSEQ multiplex PCR, the TCRdb table keeps only in-frame clones and is missing some. Of 20,000 to 30,000 clones in the sample, less than 90% were seen once. The J gene is TRBJ2-7, the V gene TRBV4-2; no clear D. The sequences come from peripheral blood, collected before any cancer treatment. This TCR was sampled from a woman aged 35 to 75 with stage I lung adenocarcinoma. CDR3 loop: CASSQAINQGTEQYF. For the CDR3, the DNA is TGTGCCAGCAGCCAAGCCATAAATCAAGGCACCGAGCAGTACTTC.